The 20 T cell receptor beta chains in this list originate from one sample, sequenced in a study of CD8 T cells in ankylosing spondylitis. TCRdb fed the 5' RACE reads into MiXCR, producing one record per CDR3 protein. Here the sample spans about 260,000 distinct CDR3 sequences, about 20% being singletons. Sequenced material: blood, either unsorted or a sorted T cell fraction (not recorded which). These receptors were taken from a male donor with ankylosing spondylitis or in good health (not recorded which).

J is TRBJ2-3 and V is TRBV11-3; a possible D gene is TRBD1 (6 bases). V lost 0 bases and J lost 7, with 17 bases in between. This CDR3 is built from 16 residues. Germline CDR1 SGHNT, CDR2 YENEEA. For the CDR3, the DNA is TGTGCCAGCAGCTTAGATATGGGACCAGGGGCGCATACGCAGTATTTT. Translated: CASSLDMGPGAHTQYF.

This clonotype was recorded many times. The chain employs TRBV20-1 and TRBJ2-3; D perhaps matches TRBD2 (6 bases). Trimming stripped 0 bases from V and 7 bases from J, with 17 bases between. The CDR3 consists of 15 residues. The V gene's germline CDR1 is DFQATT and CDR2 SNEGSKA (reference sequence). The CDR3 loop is CSAREIGGGEYTQYF. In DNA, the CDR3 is TGCAGTGCTAGAGAGATTGGTGGAGGGGAATATACGCAGTATTTT.

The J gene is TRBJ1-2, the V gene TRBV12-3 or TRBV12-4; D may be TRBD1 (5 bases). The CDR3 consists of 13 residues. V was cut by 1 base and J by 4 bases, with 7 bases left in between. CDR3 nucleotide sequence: TGTGCCAGCAGTTTAGAGGGGCGCTATGGCTACACCTTC. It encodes CASSLEGRYGYTF.

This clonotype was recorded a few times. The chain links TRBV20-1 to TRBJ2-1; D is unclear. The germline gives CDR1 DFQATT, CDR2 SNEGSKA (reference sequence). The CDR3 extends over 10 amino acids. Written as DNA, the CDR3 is TGCAGCGCCTTCAACGGTCAGCAGTTCTTC. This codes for CSAFNGQQFF.

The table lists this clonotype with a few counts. The CDR3 region is CASSEGQGMNQPQHF. For the CDR3, the DNA is TGTGCCAGCAGTGAAGGACAGGGTATGAATCAGCCCCAGCATTTT. The rearrangement uses TRBV6-1 and TRBJ1-5; TRBD1 aligns across 7 bases. CDR1 and CDR2 from the germline V gene are MNHNS and SASEGT. J gave up 4 bases and V 1 base, and 4 bases lay outside the gene matches. CDR3 length: 15 amino acids.

CDR3: CASSYREVRTDTQYF. The CDR3 region has the DNA TGTGCCAGCAGTTACCGGGAAGTCCGCACAGATACGCAGTATTTT. The V gene is TRBV6-2 or TRBV6-3, the J gene TRBJ2-3; TRBD2 is a possible D gene (5 bases). The CDR3 has 15 amino acids. Germline V gene sequence: CDR1 MNHEY, CDR2 SVGEGT. V was shortened by 2 bases and J by 1 base, with 10 bases between the two germline ends.

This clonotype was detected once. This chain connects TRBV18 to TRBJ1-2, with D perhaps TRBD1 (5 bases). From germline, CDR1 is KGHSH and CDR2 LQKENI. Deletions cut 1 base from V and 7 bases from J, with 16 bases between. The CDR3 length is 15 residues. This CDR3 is CASSPLGGQGGGYTF. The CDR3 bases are TGTGCCAGCTCACCACTGGGCGGGCAGGGCGGTGGCTACACCTTC. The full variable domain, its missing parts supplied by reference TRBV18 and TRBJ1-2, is NAGVMQNPRHLVRRRGQEARLRCSPMKGHSHVYWYRQLPEEGLKFMVYLQKENIIDESGMPKERFSAEFPKEGPSILRIQQVVRGDSAAYFCASSPLGGQGGGYTFGSGTRLTVV.

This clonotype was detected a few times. In DNA form, the CDR3 reads TGCGCCAGCAGCACGGGACACCTGGAGTACAATGAGCAGTTCTTC. This codes for CASSTGHLEYNEQFF. The chain joins TRBV5-1 to TRBJ2-1; D might be TRBD1 (6 bases). The V end was cut by 4 bases, the J end by 4 bases, with 15 bases between. The germline gives CDR1 SGHRS, CDR2 YFSETQ. This CDR3 comprises 15 residues.

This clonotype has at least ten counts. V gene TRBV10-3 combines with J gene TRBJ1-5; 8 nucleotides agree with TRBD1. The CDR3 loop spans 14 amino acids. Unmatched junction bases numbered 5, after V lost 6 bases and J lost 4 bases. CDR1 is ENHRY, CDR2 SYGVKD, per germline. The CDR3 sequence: CAIRETGENQPQHF. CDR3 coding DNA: TGTGCCATCAGAGAGACAGGGGAGAATCAGCCCCAGCATTTT.

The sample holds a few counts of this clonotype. Written as DNA, the CDR3 is TGTGCCAGCAGCGGCGGAGTGGGGCGGGACGGGTATGGCTACACCTTC. Protein: CASSGGVGRDGYGYTF. This chain connects TRBV9 to TRBJ1-2, with a tentative D call TRBD1 (5 bases). Germline lookup yields CDR1 SGDLS and CDR2 YYNGEE. The CDR3 runs to 16 residues. V was pared by 3 bases and J by 5 bases, with 20 bases between. The variable domain in full, with the rest retrieved from reference TRBV9 and TRBJ1-2, is DSGVTQTPKHLITATGQRVTLRCSPRSGDLSVYWYQQSLDQGLQFLIQYYNGEERAKGNILERFSAQQFPDLHSELNLSSLELGDSALYFCASSGGVGRDGYGYTFGSGTRLTVV.

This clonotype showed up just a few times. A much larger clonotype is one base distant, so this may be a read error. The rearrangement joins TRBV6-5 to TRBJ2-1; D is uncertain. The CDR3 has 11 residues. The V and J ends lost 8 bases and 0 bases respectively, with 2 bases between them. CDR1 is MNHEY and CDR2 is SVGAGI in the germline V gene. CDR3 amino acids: CASGSYNEQFF. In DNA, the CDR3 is TGTGCCAGCGGCTCCTACAATGAGCAGTTCTTC.

CDR3 in DNA: TGTGCCAGCAGTGTATCTGAGACAGGGCGAGGAGATACGCAGTATTTT. Translation: CASSVSETGRGDTQYF. This sequence joins TRBV28 and TRBJ2-3; 7 nucleotides line up with TRBD1. V lost 5 bases to trimming and J lost 5 bases; unmatched junction nucleotides: 13. Germline-derived CDR1 and CDR2 are MDHEN and SYDVKM. The CDR3 length is 16 residues. Variable domain in full (rest from reference TRBV28 and TRBJ2-3): DVKVTQSSRYLVKRTGEKVFLECVQDMDHENMFWYRQDPGLGLRLIYFSYDVKMKEKGDIPEGYSVSREKKERFSLILESASTNQTSMYLCASSVSETGRGDTQYFGPGTRLTVL.

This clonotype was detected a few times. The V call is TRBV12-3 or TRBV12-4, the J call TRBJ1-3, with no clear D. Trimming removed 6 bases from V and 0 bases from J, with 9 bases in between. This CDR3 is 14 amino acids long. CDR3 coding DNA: TGTGCCAGCAGGCTACTGATCTCTGGAAACACCATATATTTT. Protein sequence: CASRLLISGNTIYF.

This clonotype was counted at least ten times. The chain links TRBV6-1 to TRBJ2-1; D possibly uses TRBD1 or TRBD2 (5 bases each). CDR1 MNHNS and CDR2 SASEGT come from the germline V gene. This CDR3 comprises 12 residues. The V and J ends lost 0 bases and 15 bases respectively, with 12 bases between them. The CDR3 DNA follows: TGTGCCAGCAGTGAAGCGCCGGGGCGTGGGTTCTTC. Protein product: CASSEAPGRGFF.

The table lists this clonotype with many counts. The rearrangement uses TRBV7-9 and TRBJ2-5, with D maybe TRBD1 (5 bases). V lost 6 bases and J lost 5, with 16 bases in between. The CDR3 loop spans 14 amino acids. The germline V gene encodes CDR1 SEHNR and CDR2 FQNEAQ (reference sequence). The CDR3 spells CASRKTVQSETQYF. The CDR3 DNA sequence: TGTGCCAGCAGAAAGACAGTCCAATCGGAGACCCAGTACTTC.

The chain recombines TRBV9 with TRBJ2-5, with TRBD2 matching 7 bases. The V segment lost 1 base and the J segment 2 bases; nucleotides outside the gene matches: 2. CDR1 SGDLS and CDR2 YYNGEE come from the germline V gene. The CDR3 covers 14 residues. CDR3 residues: CASSVLAEQETQYF. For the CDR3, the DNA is TGTGCCAGCAGCGTACTAGCGGAGCAAGAGACCCAGTACTTC. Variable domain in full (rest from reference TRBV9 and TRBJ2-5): DSGVTQTPKHLITATGQRVTLRCSPRSGDLSVYWYQQSLDQGLQFLIQYYNGEERAKGNILERFSAQQFPDLHSELNLSSLELGDSALYFCASSVLAEQETQYFGPGTRLLVL.

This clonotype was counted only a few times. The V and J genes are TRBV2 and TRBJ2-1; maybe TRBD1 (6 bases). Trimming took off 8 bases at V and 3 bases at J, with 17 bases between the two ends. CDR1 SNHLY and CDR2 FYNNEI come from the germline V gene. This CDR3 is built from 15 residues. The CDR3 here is CASSGQPDSYNEQFF. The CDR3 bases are TGTGCCAGCTCCGGACAGCCCGATAGCTACAATGAGCAGTTCTTC.

CDR3 region: CASSFLGVDAQETQYF. In DNA, the CDR3 is TGTGCCAGCAGTTTTCTCGGGGTAGATGCACAAGAGACCCAGTACTTC. The rearrangement uses TRBV28 and TRBJ2-5; perhaps TRBD2 as D (5 bases). The V gene lost 3 bases and the J gene lost 2 bases, with 16 bases spanning the gap. Germline-derived CDR1 and CDR2 are MDHEN and SYDVKM. CDR3 size: 16 residues.

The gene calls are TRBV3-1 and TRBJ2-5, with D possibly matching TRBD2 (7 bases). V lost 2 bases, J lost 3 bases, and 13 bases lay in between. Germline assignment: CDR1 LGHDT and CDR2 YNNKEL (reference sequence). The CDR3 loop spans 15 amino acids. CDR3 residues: CASSQLRGAEETQYF. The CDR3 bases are TGTGCCAGCAGCCAACTTCGGGGGGCGGAAGAGACCCAGTACTTC.

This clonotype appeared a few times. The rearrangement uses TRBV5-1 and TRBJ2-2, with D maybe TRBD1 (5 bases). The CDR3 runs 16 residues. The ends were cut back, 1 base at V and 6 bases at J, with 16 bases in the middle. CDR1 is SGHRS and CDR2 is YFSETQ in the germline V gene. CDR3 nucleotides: TGCGCCAGCAGCTTGTTACCAGGGTCGAAGGCCGGGGAGCTGTTTTTT. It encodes CASSLLPGSKAGELFF.